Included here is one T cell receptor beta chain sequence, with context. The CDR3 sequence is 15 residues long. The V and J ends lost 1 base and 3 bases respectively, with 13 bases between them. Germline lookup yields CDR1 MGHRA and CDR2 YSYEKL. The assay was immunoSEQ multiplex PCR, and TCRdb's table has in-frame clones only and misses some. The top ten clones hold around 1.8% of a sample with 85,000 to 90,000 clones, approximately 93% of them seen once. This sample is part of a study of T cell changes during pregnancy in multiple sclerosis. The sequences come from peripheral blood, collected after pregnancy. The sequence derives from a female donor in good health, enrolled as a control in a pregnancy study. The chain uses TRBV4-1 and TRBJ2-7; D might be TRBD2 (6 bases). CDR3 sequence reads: CASSQAAHSGYEQYF. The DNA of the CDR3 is TGCGCCAGCAGCCAAGCCGCCCATAGCGGCTACGAGCAGTACTTC.